This entry lists 8 T cell receptor beta chains sequenced from one sample in a study of cytomegalovirus exposure and HLA in healthy donors. Researchers ran the PCR with 60 Vbeta and 13 Jbeta primers. TCRdb's copy holds only in-frame clones and misses some; the assay was immunoSEQ multiplex PCR. Among roughly 150,000 clones listed, roughly 80% were seen once. Sequences were obtained from PBMCs. The receptor set was obtained from a male donor in good health and CMV-seronegative.

The genes are TRBV6-6 and TRBJ1-5, with D hard to call. Germline loops: CDR1 MNHNY, CDR2 SVGAGI (reference sequence). V lost 4 bases, J lost 2 bases, and 12 bases lay in between. CDR3 length equals 15 residues. CDR3 sequence: CASSSSRAGNQPQHF. The CDR3 coding sequence is TGTGCCAGCAGTTCCTCGCGCGCGGGCAATCAGCCCCAGCATTTT.

This rearrangement joins TRBV4-3 to TRBJ1-3, with D hard to call. CDR1 and CDR2 (germline): LGHNA, YSLEER. CDR3 length: 15 amino acids. The V and J ends lost 0 bases and 0 bases respectively, with 6 bases between them. The CDR3 DNA reads as TGCGCCAGCAGCCAAGAGGGCAACTCTGGAAACACCATATATTTT. Its protein is CASSQEGNSGNTIYF.

The chain couples TRBV4-2 to TRBJ2-7, with D uncertain. Trimming cost V 1 base and J 4 bases, with 8 bases left between them. The CDR3 has 13 amino acids. Germline V gene data show CDR1 as LGHNA and CDR2 as YNFKEQ. The CDR3 bases are TGTGCCAGCAGCCAAGCCCAGGTTTACGAGCAGTACTTC. Its translation: CASSQAQVYEQYF.

The CDR3 region has the DNA TGCGCCAGCAGCCAAGGGACAGGACAGGGCGGGAACTATGGCTACACCTTC. Residues: CASSQGTGQGGNYGYTF. This chain joins TRBV4-1 and TRBJ1-2; 8 bases align to TRBD1. CDR1 MGHRA and CDR2 YSYEKL come from the germline V gene. With V trimmed by 1 base and J by 2 bases, 9 bases remained unmatched. The CDR3 is made up of 17 amino acids.

Comment on this clone: Because the CDR3's place on the DNA is in doubt, the DNA is left out and the CDR3 is given as listed by TCRdb. The chain recombines TRBV19 with TRBJ2-6; the table gives TRBD1 as D, unverified against the DNA. The CDR3 contains 16 residues when both ends are counted. Germline V gene lookup returns CDR1 LNHDA and CDR2 SQIVND (reference sequence). CDR3 sequence reads: CASTSGHSSGANVLTF.

The chain combines TRBV19 with TRBJ1-2, with TRBD1 as a possible D gene (6 bases). CDR1 LNHDA and CDR2 SQIVND come from the germline V gene (reference sequence). Trimming left V 3 bases short and J 9 bases short, with 17 bases between. The CDR3 extends over 14 amino acids. The CDR3 loop reads CASSISGGRGSYTF. The CDR3 coding sequence is TGTGCCAGTAGTATTAGCGGGGGGCGCGGAAGCTACACCTTC.

The CDR3 coding sequence is TGCGCCAGCAGCCTGACAGGGGGATTCAGAGATACGCAGTATTTT. Its translation is CASSLTGGFRDTQYF. The V call is TRBV5-1, the J call TRBJ2-3, with TRBD1 matching over 9 bases. Germline CDR1 reads SGHRS; CDR2 reads YFSETQ. The CDR3 loop spans 15 amino acids. The trim removed 4 bases at V and 5 bases at J, leaving 8 bases unmatched.

The chain recombines TRBV5-4 with TRBJ2-3; D gene ambiguous. Trimming took off 0 bases at V and 6 bases at J, with 11 bases between the two ends. Germline V gene lookup returns CDR1 SGHNT and CDR2 YYREEE (reference sequence). The CDR3 extends over 14 amino acids. CDR3 bases: TGTGCCAGCAGCTTGGAGCCTACGTGGGATACGCAGTATTTT. It encodes CASSLEPTWDTQYF.